The source of this TCR beta chain is a study of low-dose radiotherapy and immunotherapy resistance in tumors. Study summary: Fractions of 1 Gy went to Cohort 2 every two weeks, for 13 Gy over 26 weeks.

V lost 0 bases to trimming and J lost 1 base, with 9 bases between them. This CDR3 is built from 15 residues. Germline CDR1 SGHTA, CDR2 FQGNSA. As to time point: before trial treatment. cDNA synthesis used a TRAV/TRBV-specific primer set for both chains. With a constant-region primer and a V-primer adapter, TCRs were subjected to 20 PCR cycles of amplification. TCRdb analysed the reads with MiXCR anew, one entry per CDR3 protein. The profile shows under 90,000 distinct CDR3 sequences, less than 35% of them singletons. There are many counts of this clonotype. The genes are TRBV7-2 and TRBJ1-2; D is possibly TRBD1 (6 bases). The receptor was derived from a female donor with ovarian cancer. Source: PBMCs, taken before treatment. The DNA for the CDR3 is TGTGCCAGCAGCTTAGCTCGGACAGTTAACTATGGCTACACCTTC. This codes for CASSLARTVNYGYTF.